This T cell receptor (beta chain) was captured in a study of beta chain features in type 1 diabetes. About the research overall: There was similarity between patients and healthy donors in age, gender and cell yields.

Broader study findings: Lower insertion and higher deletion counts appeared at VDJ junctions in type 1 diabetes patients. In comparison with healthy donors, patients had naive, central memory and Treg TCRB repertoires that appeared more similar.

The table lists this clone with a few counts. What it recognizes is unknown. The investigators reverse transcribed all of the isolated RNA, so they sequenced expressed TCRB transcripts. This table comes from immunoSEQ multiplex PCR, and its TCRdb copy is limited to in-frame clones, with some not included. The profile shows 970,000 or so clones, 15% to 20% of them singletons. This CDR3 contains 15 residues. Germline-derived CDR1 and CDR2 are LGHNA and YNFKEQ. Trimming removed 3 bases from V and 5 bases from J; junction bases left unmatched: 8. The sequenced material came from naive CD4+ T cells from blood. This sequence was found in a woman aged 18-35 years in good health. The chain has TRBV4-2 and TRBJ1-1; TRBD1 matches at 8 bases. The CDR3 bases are TGTGCCAGCAGCCAGGATGGACAGGGCGGGACTGAAGCTTTCTTT. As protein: CASSQDGQGGTEAFF.